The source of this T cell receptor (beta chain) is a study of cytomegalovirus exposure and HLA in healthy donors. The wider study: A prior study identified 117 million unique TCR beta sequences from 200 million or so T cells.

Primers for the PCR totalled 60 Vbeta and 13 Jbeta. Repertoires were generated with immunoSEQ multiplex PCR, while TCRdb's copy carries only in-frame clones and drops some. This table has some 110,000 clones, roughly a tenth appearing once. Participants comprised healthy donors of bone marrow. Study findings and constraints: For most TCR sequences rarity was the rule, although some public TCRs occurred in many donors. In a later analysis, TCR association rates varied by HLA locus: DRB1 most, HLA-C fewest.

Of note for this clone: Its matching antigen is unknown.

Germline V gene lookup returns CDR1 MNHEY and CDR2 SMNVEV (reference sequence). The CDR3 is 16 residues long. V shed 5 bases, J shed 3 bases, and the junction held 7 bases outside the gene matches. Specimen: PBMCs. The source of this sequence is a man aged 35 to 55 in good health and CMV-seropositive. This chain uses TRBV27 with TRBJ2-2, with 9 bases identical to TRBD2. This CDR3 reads CASSPRTSEYTGELFF. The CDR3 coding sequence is TGTGCCAGCAGTCCCCGGACTAGCGAATACACCGGGGAGCTGTTTTTT.